These 9 T cell receptor beta chains were all obtained from the same sample, sequenced in a study of blood T cells in healthy people across ages. Alongside a J-beta primer mix, a sample-barcoded 5' primer served in a second PCR lasting roughly 7 to 11 cycles. One entry per CDR3 protein results from TCRdb running MiXCR on the 5' RACE reads. Here the sample spans about 940,000 distinct CDR3 sequences, about 48% being singletons. The sequenced sample consisted of blood. The receptors were gathered from a man aged 25 to 40 in good health.

V is TRBV10-3 and J is TRBJ1-5; D remains unclear. V was shortened by 2 bases and J by 3 bases, with 8 bases between the two germline ends. CDR3 length: 14 amino acids. Per the germline V gene, CDR1 is ENHRY and CDR2 is SYGVKD. The CDR3 loop is CAISESQLNQPQHF. The CDR3 DNA follows: TGTGCCATCAGTGAGAGTCAGCTCAATCAGCCCCAGCATTTT.

The rearrangement joins TRBV20-1 to TRBJ1-5; D is possibly TRBD1 (5 bases). The CDR3 contains 10 residues. Per the germline V gene, CDR1 is DFQATT and CDR2 is SNEGSKA (reference sequence). V was cut by 7 bases and J by 9 bases, with 10 bases left in between. In DNA form, the CDR3 reads TGCAGTGTTGGGGGTAGGCCCCAGCATTTT. This encodes CSVGGRPQHF.

This clonotype was seen only a few times. The rearrangement links TRBV25-1 to TRBJ1-6; tentative D call: TRBD1 (5 bases). V gave up 3 bases and J gave up 10 bases, with 16 bases separating them. The germline gives CDR1 MGHDK, CDR2 SYGVNS. The CDR3 has 15 residues. The CDR3 here is CASSEADSLASPLHF. The CDR3 DNA reads TGTGCCAGCAGTGAGGCCGACAGTCTTGCCTCACCCCTCCACTTT.

The rearrangement joins TRBV20-1 to TRBJ1-2; unclear D gene. Germline V gene data show CDR1 as DFQATT and CDR2 as SNEGSKA (reference sequence). Trimming stripped 4 bases from V and 10 bases from J, with 19 bases between. CDR3 size: 13 residues. The CDR3 protein is CSAIPVGTASYTF. The CDR3 nucleotides read TGCAGTGCTATACCCGTCGGAACCGCCTCCTACACCTTC.

This clonotype came up once. The chain employs TRBV3-1 and TRBJ1-2, with 9 positions matching TRBD1. CDR3 length: 16 residues. V trimming: 1 base; J trimming: 5 bases; junction bases outside the gene matches: 8. CDR1 is LGHDT, CDR2 YNNKEL, per germline (reference sequence). The DNA for the CDR3 is TGTGCCAGCAGCCAAGTGTCGGGACAGGGCGGATATGGCTACACCTTC. It yields the protein CASSQVSGQGGYGYTF. The full variable domain, in which reference TRBV3-1 and TRBJ1-2 provide the parts outside the CDR3, is DTAVSQTPKYLVTQMGNDKSIKCEQNLGHDTMYWYKQDSKKFLKIMFSYNNKELIINETVPNRFSPKSPDKAHLNLHINSLELGDSAVYFCASSQVSGQGGYGYTFGSGTRLTVV.

The J gene is TRBJ2-1, the V gene TRBV5-1; no reliable D call. The DNA end is a closer match to TRBJ2-7, so the J assignment may be wrong. CDR3 size: 13 residues. CDR1 and CDR2 (germline): SGHRS, YFSETQ. CDR3 in amino acids: CASSLGSRNEQYF. The CDR3 DNA reads TGCGCCAGCAGCTTGGGTTCCAGGAACGAGCAGTACTTC.

The chain carries TRBV9 and TRBJ2-2; D is possibly TRBD2 (5 bases). Trimming shortened V by 0 bases and J by 7 bases, and 7 bases separated the two germline ends. Per germline, CDR1 SGDLS and CDR2 YYNGEE. This CDR3 contains 13 residues. For the CDR3, the DNA is TGTGCCAGCAGCGTAGGGACTTACGGGGAGCTGTTTTTT. This gives the protein CASSVGTYGELFF.

As concerns this clonotype: A clone one base away is much larger, so this may be a read error. The rearrangement links TRBV3-1 to TRBJ2-3; D remains unclear. The CDR3 is made up of 11 amino acids. V dropped 4 bases and J dropped 6 bases, with 5 bases sitting between them. The germline gives CDR1 LGHDT, CDR2 YNNKEL (reference sequence). In nucleotides, the CDR3 is TGTGCCAGCAGCCGCGTGGATACGCAGTATTTT. Translation gives CASSRVDTQYF.

The rearrangement uses TRBV7-2 and TRBJ2-3; 9 positions match TRBD2. Germline CDR1 SGHTA, CDR2 FQGNSA. The ends lost 1 base at V and 6 bases at J; junction bases unmatched: 5. This CDR3 is 15 amino acids long. The CDR3 reads CASSLVRGGADTQYF. CDR3 nucleotides: TGTGCCAGCAGCTTAGTGCGGGGGGGAGCGGATACGCAGTATTTT. The full variable domain, rest sourced from reference TRBV7-2 and TRBJ2-3, is GAGVSQSPSNKVTEKGKDVELRCDPISGHTALYWYRQSLGQGLEFLIYFQGNSAPDKSGLPSDRFSAERTGGSVSTLTIQRTQQEDSAVYLCASSLVRGGADTQYFGPGTRLTVL.